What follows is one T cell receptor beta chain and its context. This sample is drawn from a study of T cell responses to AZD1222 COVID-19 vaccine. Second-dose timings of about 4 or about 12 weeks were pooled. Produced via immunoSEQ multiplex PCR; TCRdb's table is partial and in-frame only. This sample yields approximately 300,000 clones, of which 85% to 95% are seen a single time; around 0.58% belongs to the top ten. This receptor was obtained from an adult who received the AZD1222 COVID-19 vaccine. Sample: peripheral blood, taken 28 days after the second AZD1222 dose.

CDR3: CASSSDRIPWDNSPLHF. CDR3 DNA sequence: TGTGCCAGCAGCTCCGACAGGATCCCTTGGGATAATTCACCCCTCCACTTT. V is TRBV7-2 and J is TRBJ1-6; D may be TRBD1 (6 bases). Germline V gene data show CDR1 as SGHTA and CDR2 as FQGNSA. V was pared by 4 bases and J by 5 bases, with 18 bases between. The CDR3 runs to 17 residues. Full variable domain (remainder filled in from reference TRBV7-2 and TRBJ1-6): GAGVSQSPSNKVTEKGKDVELRCDPISGHTALYWYRQSLGQGLEFLIYFQGNSAPDKSGLPSDRFSAERTGGSVSTLTIQRTQQEDSAVYLCASSSDRIPWDNSPLHFGNGTRLTVT.